This record concerns one T cell receptor beta chain sequence. Its antigen remains unknown. Using immunoSEQ multiplex PCR, the repertoire was profiled, and TCRdb retains in-frame clones only, with some absent. This sample has a few thousand clones, with almost 85% found just once. This sample was taken from a study of hypomethylating agent response in myelodysplastic syndrome. Broader study findings: Novel MDS antigen recognition by shared GLIPH2 clusters is possible but unvalidated.

Sequences were derived from bone marrow, sampled before or after starting hypomethylating agent treatment for myelodysplastic syndrome (not recorded which). This TCR was sampled from a human donor with myelodysplastic syndrome.

The CDR3 loop is CASSFSRREQYF. The CDR3 DNA sequence: TGTGCCAGCAGCTTCTCCAGACGGGAGCAGTACTTC. The chain has TRBV13 and TRBJ2-7, with D hard to call. V lost 3 bases, J lost 7 bases, and 10 bases lay in between. This CDR3 region has 12 residues. Per the germline V gene, CDR1 is PRHDT and CDR2 is FYEKMQ (reference sequence).